Shown below are 21 T cell receptor beta chains from a single sample sequenced in a study of T cell repertoires in Merkel cell carcinoma. The table came from immunoSEQ multiplex PCR; TCRdb's copy has only in-frame clones and leaves some out. The table has about 15,000 clones, about four fifths seen once. Sequenced input: tumor tissue. These receptors originate from an adult with Merkel cell carcinoma.

This clone showed up just a few times. The chain recombines TRBV7-9 with TRBJ2-3; 8 bases agree with TRBD1. CDR1 SEHNR and CDR2 FQNEAQ come from the germline V gene (reference sequence). Unmatched junction bases numbered 6, after V lost 1 base and J lost 0 bases. The CDR3 spans 17 residues. The CDR3 reads CASSLGTGRSSTDTQYF. The CDR3 nucleotides are TGTGCCAGCAGCTTAGGGACAGGGAGGTCTAGCACAGATACGCAGTATTTT.

This chain links TRBV9 with TRBJ2-5; 8 nucleotides match TRBD2. With V trimmed by 4 bases and J by 5 bases, 7 bases remained unmatched. The germline V gene encodes CDR1 SGDLS and CDR2 YYNGEE. The CDR3 extends over 14 amino acids. The CDR3 DNA sequence: TGTGCCAGCAGCCAGGGACTAGGTTCCGAGACCCAGTACTTC. As protein: CASSQGLGSETQYF.

This clone was seen a single time. The chain uses TRBV5-4 and TRBJ2-2; TRBD1 matches at 11 bases. In germline, CDR1 is SGHNT, CDR2 YYREEE (reference sequence). The CDR3 has 13 amino acids. The trim removed 4 bases at V and 10 bases at J, leaving 3 bases unmatched. DNA for the CDR3: TGTGCCAGCAGCGTGGACAGGGGGCTGGAGCTGTTTTTT. Protein: CASSVDRGLELFF.

CDR3 coding DNA: TGTGCCAGCAGCGCTCTAGCGGGAGTAGGGGATACGCAGTATTTT. Its protein is CASSALAGVGDTQYF. The genes are TRBV6-4 and TRBJ2-3; TRBD2 aligns across 10 bases. The ends lost 6 bases at V and 6 bases at J; junction bases unmatched: 9. CDR3 length: 15 amino acids. In germline, CDR1 is MRHNA, CDR2 SNTAGT.

In its sample, this clone was seen a few times. The CDR3 is CASSPTGTSIAGSPLHF. CDR3 DNA sequence: TGTGCCAGCAGTCCCACCGGGACGTCTATAGCAGGGTCACCCCTCCACTTT. The rearrangement joins TRBV2 to TRBJ1-6; TRBD1 is a possible D gene (5 bases). This CDR3 has 17 amino acids. Looked up from germline, CDR1 is SNHLY and CDR2 is FYNNEI. The V end was cut by 5 bases, the J end by 10 bases, with 24 bases between.

Relative to its sample, this clone is medium-sized. This chain joins TRBV6-5 and TRBJ2-7; tentative D call: TRBD1 (7 bases). The germline gives CDR1 MNHEY, CDR2 SVGAGI. This CDR3 is built from 14 residues. Trimming took 8 bases from V and 2 from J, leaving 16 bases between them. DNA of the CDR3: TGTGCCAGCGTTGACAGGGACTGGACCTACGAGCAGTACTTC. It codes for CASVDRDWTYEQYF.

The gene calls are TRBV19 and TRBJ2-3, with 12 bases identical to TRBD2. This CDR3 is 15 amino acids long. The junction had 4 bases not matched to a gene; V was cut back by 4 bases and J by 5 bases. Germline values: CDR1 LNHDA, CDR2 SQIVND (reference sequence). Written as DNA, the CDR3 is TGTGCCAGTAGTAGACTAGCGGGAGAGGTAGATACGCAGTATTTT. Protein sequence: CASSRLAGEVDTQYF.

The chain has TRBV7-2 and TRBJ2-3; perhaps TRBD2 as D (5 bases). Trimming left V 1 base short and J 0 bases short, with 11 bases between. Germline CDR1 reads SGHTA; CDR2 reads FQGNSA. The CDR3 spans 16 residues. The chain's CDR3 is CASSLGAAPSTDTQYF. The DNA for the CDR3 is TGTGCCAGCAGCTTAGGAGCGGCTCCTAGCACAGATACGCAGTATTTT.

V is TRBV5-1 and J is TRBJ2-1; no clear D. Germline CDR1 SGHRS, CDR2 YFSETQ. The V and J ends lost 5 bases and 6 bases respectively, with 12 bases between them. CDR3 length: 13 amino acids. The CDR3 spells CASSFGVSNEQFF. The CDR3 DNA sequence: TGCGCCAGCAGTTTCGGAGTTTCCAATGAGCAGTTCTTC.

V is TRBV30 and J is TRBJ2-7; D unresolved. Germline values: CDR1 GTSNPN, CDR2 SVGIG (reference sequence). The CDR3 is made up of 13 amino acids. V shed 2 bases and J shed 1 base, with 9 bases lying between them. The CDR3 region has the DNA TGTGCCTGGAGTTCCGACAAGTCCTACGAGCAGTACTTC. Translation: CAWSSDKSYEQYF.

The chain links TRBV12-3 or TRBV12-4 to TRBJ2-1, with unresolved D. The CDR3 length is 13 residues. Trimming took off 6 bases at V and 8 bases at J, with 14 bases between the two ends. This CDR3 is CASRPPSADEQFF. The CDR3 region has the DNA TGTGCCAGCAGACCCCCCTCGGCCGATGAGCAGTTCTTC.

In this sample, this clone turned up once. The gene calls are TRBV19 and TRBJ2-3; 7 nucleotides agree with TRBD2. In germline, CDR1 is LNHDA, CDR2 SQIVND (reference sequence). Losses at the gene ends were 5 bases for V and 10 bases for J; bases not matched to a gene: 6. The length of the CDR3 is 12 residues. CDR3 nucleotides: TGTGCCAGTAGTGTAGGACTAGTTTCGCAGTATTTT. Protein product: CASSVGLVSQYF.

This clone was seen only once. The genes are TRBV5-1 and TRBJ1-1; D is unresolved. In germline, CDR1 is SGHRS, CDR2 YFSETQ. The CDR3 spans 14 residues. Between the trimmed V and J ends, which lost 4 bases and 5 bases, there was a span of 15 bases. The CDR3 coding sequence is TGCGCCAGCAGCATCGCCCCGGGGAGTACTGAAGCTTTCTTT. It codes for CASSIAPGSTEAFF.

This clone came up a few times. The same CDR3 is also encoded by other DNA sequences in this sample. The chain carries TRBV5-6 and TRBJ2-1; no reliable D call. In germline, CDR1 is SGHDT, CDR2 YYEEEE. Trimming removed 4 bases at V and 7 bases at J, with 9 bases between. The CDR3 runs 12 residues. CDR3 coding DNA: TGTGCCAGCAGCCTAACGCAAAATGAGCAGTTCTTC. Translating gives CASSLTQNEQFF.

This rearrangement joins TRBV5-1 to TRBJ1-1; D remains unclear. Trimming shortened V by 0 bases and J by 0 bases, and 3 bases separated the two germline ends. Germline CDR1 is SGHRS and CDR2 is YFSETQ. This CDR3 is 13 amino acids long. In DNA, the CDR3 is TGCGCCAGCAGCTTGGAGGTGAACACTGAAGCTTTCTTT. This translates into CASSLEVNTEAFF.

The chain couples TRBV2 to TRBJ2-3; D unresolved. The CDR3 is 10 residues long. V lost 9 bases, J lost 7 bases, and 8 bases lay in between. Germline V CDR1 and CDR2: SNHLY, FYNNEI. For the CDR3, the DNA is TGTGCCAGTGACAATCATACGCAGTATTTT. Translated, it gives CASDNHTQYF.

The chain recombines TRBV10-3 with TRBJ2-1; D may be TRBD1 (6 bases). The CDR3 length is 14 residues. The germline V gene has CDR1 ENHRY and CDR2 SYGVKD. V gave up 6 bases and J gave up 5 bases, with 14 bases separating them. In nucleotides, the CDR3 is TGTGCCATCAGGGCAGGACAGAGCCACAATGAGCAGTTCTTC. Translating it yields CAIRAGQSHNEQFF.

The chain is built from TRBV6-2 or TRBV6-3 and TRBJ2-5, with D possibly being TRBD2 (6 bases). V lost 0 bases, J lost 2 bases, and 16 bases lay in between. Germline V gene data show CDR1 as MNHEY and CDR2 as SVGEGT. The CDR3 sequence is 17 residues long. CDR3 nucleotide sequence: TGTGCCAGCAGTTACTCCCCCCCAGGAGGGATTCAAGAGACCCAGTACTTC. Its translation is CASSYSPPGGIQETQYF.

The J gene is TRBJ1-1, the V gene TRBV28, with no clear D. Germline CDR1 MDHEN, CDR2 SYDVKM. Trimming took off 4 bases at V and 5 bases at J, with 5 bases between the two ends. CDR3 size: 11 residues. The CDR3 bases are TGTGCCAGCAGTTCCCGTACTGAAGCTTTCTTT. Its translation: CASSSRTEAFF.

The chain recombines TRBV12-3 or TRBV12-4 with TRBJ1-3, with D hard to call. Trimming shortened V by 3 bases and J by 10 bases, and 10 bases separated the two germline ends. The CDR3 loop spans 12 amino acids. In nucleotides, the CDR3 is TGTGCCAGCAGTTTTTGGTTCGGGACCATATATTTT. Translated, it gives CASSFWFGTIYF.

This clone was seen a few times. The chain links TRBV5-4 to TRBJ1-4; the D gene is possibly TRBD1 (6 bases). The germline V and J ends were trimmed by 0 bases and 6 bases, with 9 bases remaining between them. The length of the CDR3 is 14 residues. Germline loops: CDR1 SGHNT, CDR2 YYREEE (reference sequence). The CDR3 DNA reads as TGTGCCAGCAGCTTGGAGCAGGGGCATGAAAAACTGTTTTTT. Translation: CASSLEQGHEKLFF.